Presented here are 23 T cell receptor beta chains from one specimen sequenced in a study of shared clonotypes between healthy human individuals. Clones were read by immunoSEQ multiplex PCR, and TCRdb kept only the in-frame ones, dropping some. The top ten clones hold around 0.4% of a sample with about 2.3 million clones, 93% of them seen once. The sequencing sample was made of naive CD4+ T cells from PBMCs. Subset: CD45RA+ positively selected. The receptors originated from a man aged 18 to 35 in good health. Some clones in this sample may be carry-over from other donors' samples.

The chain combines TRBV27 with TRBJ2-7, with TRBD2 identical over 13 bases. Trimming at V came to 4 bases and at J to 0 bases, leaving 6 bases not matched to a gene. The length of the CDR3 is 17 residues. Per germline, CDR1 MNHEY and CDR2 SMNVEV (reference sequence). CDR3 in amino acids: CASSSRTSGSGSYEQYF. The CDR3 DNA follows: TGTGCCAGCAGTTCCCGGACTAGCGGGAGCGGCTCCTACGAGCAGTACTTC.

This rearrangement joins TRBV12-5 to TRBJ2-2; D uncertain. The CDR3 length is 15 residues. The germline gives CDR1 LGHNT, CDR2 FRNRAP. V was trimmed by 4 bases and J by 7 bases, leaving 16 bases between them. The DNA for the CDR3 is TGTGCTAGTGGTTCGTATGACTGGCTGGTCGGGGAGCTGTTTTTT. Translation: CASGSYDWLVGELFF.

The chain is built from TRBV19 and TRBJ2-1; possible D gene TRBD1, 6 bases. V lost 1 base and J lost 2, with 9 bases in between. Germline V gene lookup returns CDR1 LNHDA and CDR2 SQIVND (reference sequence). The CDR3 contains 15 residues. CDR3 coding DNA: TGTGCCAGTAGTATAGCTTGGACAGCCTACAATGAGCAGTTCTTC. It translates to CASSIAWTAYNEQFF. Full variable domain (rest looked up from reference TRBV19 and TRBJ2-1): DGGITQSPKYLFRKEGQNVTLSCEQNLNHDAMYWYRQDPGQGLRLIYYSQIVNDFQKGDIAEGYSVSREKKESFPLTVTSAQKNPTAFYLCASSIAWTAYNEQFFGPGTRLTVL.

The chain couples TRBV2 to TRBJ2-7, with D perhaps being TRBD1 or TRBD2 (6 bases each). Germline CDR1 reads SNHLY; CDR2 reads FYNNEI. This CDR3 has 13 amino acids. V dropped 6 bases and J dropped 4 bases, with 13 bases sitting between them. The CDR3 spells CASRRDNWYEQYF. The CDR3 bases are TGTGCCAGCAGGCGGGACAACTGGTACGAGCAGTACTTC. Together with reference TRBV2 and TRBJ2-7, the CDR3 gives the full variable domain: EPEVTQTPSHQVTQMGQEVILRCVPISNHLYFYWYRQILGQKVEFLVSFYNNEISEKSEIFDDQFSVERPDGSNFTLKIRSTKLEDSAMYFCASRRDNWYEQYFGPGTRLTVT.

Worth noting for this clone: Additional DNA sequences in this sample encode the identical CDR3. The V call is TRBV29-1, the J call TRBJ2-7; 9 bases align to TRBD1. The CDR3 has 12 amino acids. Looked up from germline, CDR1 is SQVTM and CDR2 is ANQGSEA. V lost 4 bases and J lost 2; bases outside the gene matches: 0. The CDR3 spells CSVGTGAYEQYF. As DNA, the CDR3 is TGCAGCGTTGGGACAGGGGCCTACGAGCAGTACTTC.

The rearrangement joins TRBV28 to TRBJ1-5, with D unresolved. Germline values: CDR1 MDHEN, CDR2 SYDVKM. CDR3 length: 12 residues. V was pared by 6 bases and J by 5 bases, with 8 bases between. The CDR3 spells CASSNIDQPQHF. The CDR3 nucleotides are TGTGCCAGCAGCAACATAGATCAGCCCCAGCATTTT.

The chain joins TRBV18 to TRBJ2-1; possibly TRBD2 for D (5 bases). The CDR3 runs 15 residues. Trimming removed 6 bases from V and 9 bases from J, with 21 bases in between. Germline CDR1 reads KGHSH; CDR2 reads LQKENI. The CDR3 sequence: CASSQNALASSEQFF. DNA for the CDR3: TGTGCCAGCTCGCAAAACGCTTTGGCTAGCAGTGAGCAGTTCTTC.

The chain's CDR3 is CAITEGSSGYNEQFF. The DNA for the CDR3 is TGTGCCATCACCGAGGGGTCTAGCGGTTACAATGAGCAGTTCTTC. V is TRBV10-3 and J is TRBJ2-1; 7 bases match TRBD2. This CDR3 spans 15 amino acids. CDR1 is ENHRY, CDR2 SYGVKD, per germline. The trim removed 7 bases at V and 4 bases at J, leaving 10 bases unmatched.

The chain combines TRBV28 with TRBJ2-5; TRBD2 aligns across 7 bases. Germline CDR1 and CDR2: MDHEN and SYDVKM. The CDR3 extends over 14 amino acids. The V gene end was trimmed by 1 base and the J gene end by 7 bases; junction bases not matched to a gene: 6. The CDR3 loop is CASSLYGGEGTQYF. The CDR3 DNA reads as TGTGCCAGCAGTTTATATGGGGGGGAAGGGACCCAGTACTTC. The variable domain in full, with the rest retrieved from reference TRBV28 and TRBJ2-5, is DVKVTQSSRYLVKRTGEKVFLECVQDMDHENMFWYRQDPGLGLRLIYFSYDVKMKEKGDIPEGYSVSREKKERFSLILESASTNQTSMYLCASSLYGGEGTQYFGPGTRLLVL.

This chain links TRBV7-9 with TRBJ2-7; 7 bases align to TRBD1. This CDR3 is 16 amino acids long. CDR1 is SEHNR, CDR2 FQNEAQ, per germline (reference sequence). V trimming: 0 bases; J trimming: 2 bases; junction bases outside the gene matches: 7. For the CDR3, the DNA is TGTGCCAGCAGCTTAGCTAGGGGGACAGAGACCTACGAGCAGTACTTC. This gives the protein CASSLARGTETYEQYF.

The V gene is TRBV14, the J gene TRBJ1-2, with 7 nucleotides matching TRBD1. CDR3 size: 15 residues. V shed 1 base, J shed 2 bases, and the junction held 4 bases outside the gene matches. The germline CDR1 and CDR2 sequences are SGHDN and FVKESK. The CDR3 loop is CASSQVFRGNYGYTF. The CDR3 DNA sequence: TGTGCCAGCAGCCAAGTCTTCAGGGGGAACTATGGCTACACCTTC.

With respect to this clone: Here the CDR3 omits its conserved ending phenylalanine or tryptophan, so a read error is the likely source. The V and J genes are TRBV2 and TRBJ1-2; a possible D gene is TRBD1 (6 bases). CDR3 length equals 13 residues. From germline, CDR1 is SNHLY and CDR2 FYNNEI. With 7 bases removed from V and 3 bases from J, the gap between germline ends came to 12 bases. The CDR3, as DNA: TGTGCCAGCACTAGACAGGCACACTATGGCTACACCCTC. This codes for CASTRQAHYGYTL.

This rearrangement joins TRBV5-1 to TRBJ1-2; 7 bases map to TRBD1. Germline-derived CDR1 and CDR2 are SGHRS and YFSETQ. There are 15 residues in the CDR3. V gave up 0 bases and J gave up 4 bases; unmatched junction bases: 6. CDR3 amino acids: CASSLEAGGTYGYTF. CDR3 coding DNA: TGCGCCAGCAGCTTGGAGGCAGGGGGGACCTATGGCTACACCTTC.

The chain links TRBV28 to TRBJ1-4, with 10 bases that match TRBD1. The germline V gene encodes CDR1 MDHEN and CDR2 SYDVKM. This CDR3 is 12 amino acids long. The ends lost 5 bases at V and 13 bases at J; junction bases unmatched: 4. Here the CDR3 DNA reads TGTGCCAGCAGTCCCGGACAGGGGGTACTGTTTTTT. Its translation is CASSPGQGVLFF.

V usage is TRBV9 and J usage is TRBJ2-2; D unclear. The CDR3 runs to 13 residues. Germline V gives CDR1 SGDLS, CDR2 YYNGEE. V dropped 0 bases and J dropped 6 bases, with 6 bases sitting between them. CDR3 in DNA: TGTGCCAGCAGCGTAGAGAAGTCCGGGGAGCTGTTTTTT. It specifies CASSVEKSGELFF.

V gene TRBV7-6 combines with J gene TRBJ2-5; D gene uncertain. Per the germline V gene, CDR1 is SGHVS and CDR2 is FNYEAQ. The V end was cut by 4 bases, the J end by 1 base, with 10 bases between. This CDR3 spans 14 amino acids. The chain's CDR3 is CASSSARFQETQYF. As DNA, the CDR3 is TGTGCCAGCAGCTCGGCCAGGTTCCAAGAGACCCAGTACTTC.

This chain links TRBV27 with TRBJ2-7; 12 bases map to TRBD2. The trim removed 6 bases at V and 2 bases at J, leaving 5 bases unmatched. CDR1 and CDR2 from the germline V gene are MNHEY and SMNVEV (reference sequence). The CDR3 has 15 residues. CDR3 protein: CASRPGLAGTYEQYF. The CDR3 DNA is TGTGCCAGCAGGCCAGGACTAGCGGGAACCTACGAGCAGTACTTC.

The rearrangement joins TRBV19 to TRBJ1-2; TRBD1 aligns across 8 bases. This CDR3 contains 15 residues. The ends lost 6 bases at V and 4 bases at J; junction bases unmatched: 10. Germline V lookup: CDR1 LNHDA, CDR2 SQIVND (reference sequence). The CDR3 here is CASRGPGGLVYGYTF. The DNA for the CDR3 is TGTGCCAGTAGGGGTCCAGGGGGCTTGGTCTATGGCTACACCTTC.

This clone was recorded once. The J gene is TRBJ2-1, the V gene TRBV9, with 7 bases identical to TRBD1. CDR3 length: 14 amino acids. Germline CDR1 and CDR2: SGDLS and YYNGEE. V lost 3 bases and J lost 4; bases outside the gene matches: 4. The CDR3 protein is CASSADRVYNEQFF. The CDR3 DNA reads TGTGCCAGCAGCGCCGACAGGGTATACAATGAGCAGTTCTTC.

The V call is TRBV28, the J call TRBJ2-7, with TRBD1 as a possible D gene (5 bases). Looked up from germline, CDR1 is MDHEN and CDR2 is SYDVKM. The V and J ends lost 2 bases and 1 base respectively, with 12 bases between them. There are 15 residues in the CDR3. DNA for the CDR3: TGTGCCAGCAGTTTACCTACACCAGGGTCCTACGAGCAGTACTTC. Translating it yields CASSLPTPGSYEQYF.

The chain recombines TRBV10-3 with TRBJ2-1; 10 nucleotides agree with TRBD1. The CDR3 runs 14 residues. J lost 6 bases, V lost 11 bases, and 10 bases had no gene match. Per the germline V gene, CDR1 is ENHRY and CDR2 is SYGVKD. The CDR3 DNA sequence: TGTGCCGTGCAACGTCGGGACAGGGGCAATGAGCAGTTCTTC. This codes for CAVQRRDRGNEQFF.

CDR3 amino acids: CASSYQLVEQFF. In DNA form, the CDR3 reads TGTGCCAGCAGTTACCAACTAGTTGAGCAGTTCTTC. This chain connects TRBV6-6 to TRBJ2-1, with D perhaps TRBD2 (5 bases). The CDR3 runs 12 residues. V was pared by 2 bases and J by 9 bases, with 8 bases between. Germline V CDR1 and CDR2: MNHNY, SVGAGI (reference sequence).

J is TRBJ1-1 and V is TRBV28, with 10 nucleotides matching TRBD1. The CDR3 loop spans 15 amino acids. The J segment lost 4 bases and the V segment lost 2 bases, leaving 4 bases of the junction unmatched. Germline V gene data show CDR1 as MDHEN and CDR2 as SYDVKM. CDR3 protein: CASSLGGQGRTEAFF. For the CDR3, the DNA is TGTGCCAGCAGTTTAGGGGGACAGGGGCGCACTGAAGCTTTCTTT.